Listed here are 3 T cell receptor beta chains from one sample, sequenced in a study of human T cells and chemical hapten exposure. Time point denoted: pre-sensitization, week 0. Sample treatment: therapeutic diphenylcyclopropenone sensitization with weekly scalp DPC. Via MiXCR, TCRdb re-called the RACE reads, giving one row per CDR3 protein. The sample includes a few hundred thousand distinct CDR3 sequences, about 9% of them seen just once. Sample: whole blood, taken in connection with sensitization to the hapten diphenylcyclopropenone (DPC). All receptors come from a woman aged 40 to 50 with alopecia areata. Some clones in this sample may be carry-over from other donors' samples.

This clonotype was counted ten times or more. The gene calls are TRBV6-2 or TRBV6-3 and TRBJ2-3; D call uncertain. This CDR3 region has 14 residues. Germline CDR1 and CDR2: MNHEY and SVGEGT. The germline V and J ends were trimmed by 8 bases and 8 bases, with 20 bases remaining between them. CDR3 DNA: TGTGCCAGCTTAGAGACGCTGGTGTTCGGTACGCAGTATTTT. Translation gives CASLETLVFGTQYF.

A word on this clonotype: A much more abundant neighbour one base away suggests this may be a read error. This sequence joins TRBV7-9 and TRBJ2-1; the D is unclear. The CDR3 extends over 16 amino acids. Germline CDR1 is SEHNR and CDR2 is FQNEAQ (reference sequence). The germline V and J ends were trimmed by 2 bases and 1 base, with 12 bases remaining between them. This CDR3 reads CASSLNLVTSYNEQFF. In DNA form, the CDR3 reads TGTGCCAGCAGCTTAAACCTAGTCACTTCCTACAATGAGCAGTTCTTC.

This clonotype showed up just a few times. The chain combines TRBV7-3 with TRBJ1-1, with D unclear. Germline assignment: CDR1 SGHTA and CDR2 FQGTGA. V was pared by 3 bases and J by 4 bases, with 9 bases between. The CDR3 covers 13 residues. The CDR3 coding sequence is TGTGCCAGCAGCTTTTCCGCAGTCACTGAAGCTTTCTTT. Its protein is CASSFSAVTEAFF.